This paragraph covers one T cell receptor (beta chain) sequence. Original processing notes: Amplification from reference gene primers served as the basis for estimated nucleated cell counts. This table comes from immunoSEQ multiplex PCR, and its TCRdb copy is limited to in-frame clones, with some not included. Clonal size and the V and J genes are those of that table, whereas D and trimming came from the DNA. The sample lists under 45,000 clones, around 80% occurring once. This sample is drawn from a study of blood T cell repertoires in COVID-19. For the study at large: From the United States, Italy and Spain came samples of acute and convalescent COVID-19. The analysed material was cDNA or gDNA that came from T cells, B-cell-depleted T cells, or PBMCs.

V was trimmed by 0 bases and J by 5 bases, leaving 4 bases between them. The CDR3 runs to 11 residues. Germline CDR1 reads DFQATT; CDR2 reads SNEGSKA (reference sequence). The chain has TRBV20-1 and TRBJ2-5; D gene ambiguous. This TCR came from a man in his sixties with acute or convalescent COVID-19. Sequenced material: peripheral blood. CDR3 region: CSARDSETQYF. DNA of the CDR3: TGCAGTGCTAGAGATTCGGAGACCCAGTACTTC.